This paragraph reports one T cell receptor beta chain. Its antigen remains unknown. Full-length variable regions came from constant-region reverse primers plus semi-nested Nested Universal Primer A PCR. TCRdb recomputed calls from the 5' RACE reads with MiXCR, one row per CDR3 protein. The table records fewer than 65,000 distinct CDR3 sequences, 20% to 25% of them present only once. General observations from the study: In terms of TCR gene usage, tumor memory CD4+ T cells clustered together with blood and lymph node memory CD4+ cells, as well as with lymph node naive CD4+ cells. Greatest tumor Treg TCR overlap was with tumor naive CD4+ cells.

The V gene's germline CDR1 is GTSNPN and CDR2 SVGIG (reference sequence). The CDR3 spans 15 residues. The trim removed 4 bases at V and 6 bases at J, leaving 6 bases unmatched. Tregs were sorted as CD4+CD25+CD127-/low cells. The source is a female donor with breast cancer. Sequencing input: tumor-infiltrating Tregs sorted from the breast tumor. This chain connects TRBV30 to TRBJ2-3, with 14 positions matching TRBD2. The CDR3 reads CAWTGLAGGLDTQYF. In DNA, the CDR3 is TGTGCCTGGACCGGACTAGCGGGGGGTTTGGATACGCAGTATTTT.